The rows below give T cell receptor beta chains drawn from one sample of a study of blood T cell repertoires in COVID-19. Sequenced by immunoSEQ multiplex PCR; TCRdb stores in-frame clones only, minus some. The sample records some 300,000 clones, nearly 90% being singletons. The material sequenced was peripheral blood. The receptors were sampled from a woman in her thirties or forties with COVID-19, enrolled during active disease. The CDR3 runs from the conserved cysteine through the conserved F or W. A D gene is named only where the DNA matches it firmly. The size field is filled for only some rows; it gives once, few, many or a size class.

TRBD1,.,TRBV24-1,TRBJ2-1,CATSESGQGTNEQFF,TGTGCCACCAGTGAGTCCGGACAGGGGACAAATGAGCAGTTCTTC
TRBD1,.,TRBV28,TRBJ2-5,CASSLGGQGGETQYF,TGTGCCAGCAGTTTAGGAGGACAGGGCGGGGAGACCCAGTACTTC
.,.,TRBV10-3,TRBJ1-3,CAMDSGSGNTIYF,TGTGCCATGGACTCTGGCTCTGGAAACACCATATATTTT
TRBD1,.,TRBV27,TRBJ1-2,CASSLRGQEDGYTF,TGTGCCAGCAGTCTAAGGGGGCAGGAGGATGGCTACACCTTC
TRBD2,.,TRBV11-2,TRBJ2-1,CASSPLAGRANEQFF,TGTGCCAGCAGCCCTCTAGCGGGTCGGGCCAATGAGCAGTTCTTC
TRBD1,.,TRBV7-8,TRBJ2-4,CASSLVGGQLDIQYF,TGTGCCAGCAGCTTGGTTGGGGGACAGTTAGACATTCAGTACTTC
.,.,TRBV19,TRBJ2-3,CASSIGGTTSTDTQYF,TGTGCCAGTAGTATAGGAGGGACAACTAGCACAGATACGCAGTATTTT
TRBD1,few,TRBV7-2,TRBJ1-3,CASSLAGTGGNTIYF,TGTGCCAGCAGCTTAGCGGGGACAGGTGGAAACACCATATATTTT
TRBD2,once,TRBV5-1,TRBJ2-7,CASSLAAGAAHEQYF,TGCGCCAGCAGCTTGGCTGCGGGAGCCGCCCACGAGCAGTACTTC
TRBD1,once,TRBV7-2,TRBJ1-3,CASSWDRSGNTIYF,TGTGCCAGCAGCTGGGACAGATCTGGAAACACCATATATTTT
TRBD1,.,TRBV27,TRBJ2-1,CASSFWDRVKDEQFF,TGTGCCAGCAGTTTTTGGGACAGGGTTAAGGATGAGCAGTTCTTC
TRBD1,.,TRBV27,TRBJ1-6,CATKRTGSYNSPLHF,TGTGCCACCAAACGGACAGGCAGTTATAATTCACCCCTCCACTTT
.,.,TRBV7-3,TRBJ1-1,CASSPGHNQNTEAFF,TGTGCCAGCAGCCCAGGACACAATCAGAACACTGAAGCTTTCTTT
TRBD2,.,TRBV27,TRBJ2-1,CASTLAGVHNEQFF,TGTGCCAGCACTCTAGCGGGAGTACACAATGAGCAGTTCTTC
TRBD2,.,TRBV3-1/TRBV3-2,TRBJ2-7,CASSASSGSYEQYF,TGTGCCAGCAGCGCGTCTAGCGGATCCTACGAGCAGTACTTC
TRBD2,.,TRBV7-2,TRBJ2-1,CASSRGLAGGNEQFF,TGTGCCAGCAGCCGGGGACTAGCGGGGGGGAATGAGCAGTTCTTC
TRBD1,.,TRBV6-2/TRBV6-3,TRBJ1-5,CASSSPGQIYSNQPQHF,TGTGCCAGCAGTTCTCCGGGACAGATCTATAGCAATCAGCCCCAGCATTTT
.,.,TRBV28,TRBJ1-6,CASSLSSKGESPLHF,TGTGCCAGCAGTTTATCGAGTAAGGGGGAATCACCCCTCCACTTT
TRBD1,.,TRBV5-4,TRBJ1-1,CASSPLQGAMNTEAFF,TGTGCCAGCAGCCCCTTGCAGGGGGCAATGAACACTGAAGCTTTCTTT
TRBD1,.,TRBV6-5,TRBJ1-1,CASSGVTGKDTEAFF,TGTGCCAGCAGCGGAGTGACAGGGAAAGACACTGAAGCTTTCTTT
TRBD1,.,TRBV19,TRBJ1-2,CASSPRDRGPGYTF,TGTGCCAGTAGTCCCCGGGACAGGGGGCCTGGCTACACCTTC
.,.,TRBV5-1,TRBJ2-1,CASSLELRVLDEQFF,TGCGCCAGCAGCTTGGAACTACGGGTATTAGATGAGCAGTTCTTC
.,.,TRBV19,TRBJ2-1,CASSLGTGAYNEQFF,TGTGCCAGCAGCCTAGGGACTGGGGCCTACAATGAGCAGTTCTTC
TRBD1,.,TRBV19,TRBJ2-2,CASSIGAGGSGELFF,TGTGCCAGTAGTATAGGAGCAGGGGGCTCCGGGGAGCTGTTTTTT
.,.,TRBV2,TRBJ2-2,CATRNTGELFF,TGTGCCACCCGGAACACCGGGGAGCTGTTTTTT
.,.,TRBV5-6,TRBJ1-5,CASRATGSNQPQHF,TGTGCCAGCAGAGCTACAGGGAGCAATCAGCCCCAGCATTTT
TRBD1,.,TRBV28,TRBJ1-6,CASSSGTGISPLHF,TGTGCCAGCAGTTCCGGGACAGGAATTTCACCCCTCCACTTT
.,.,TRBV2,TRBJ1-5,CASSEEQAGNQPQHF,TGTGCCAGCAGTGAAGAACAGGCTGGCAATCAGCCCCAGCATTTT
.,.,TRBV28,TRBJ2-3,CASSSVTDTQYF,TGTGCCAGCAGTTCGGTTACAGATACGCAGTATTTT
.,.,TRBV29-1,TRBJ1-2,CSVSRENPNYGYTF,TGCAGCGTCTCCCGGGAAAATCCTAACTATGGCTACACCTTC
.,.,TRBV5-1,TRBJ1-5,CASSPGEAKGNQPQHF,TGCGCCAGCAGCCCGGGGGAGGCTAAGGGCAATCAGCCCCAGCATTTT
TRBD2,.,TRBV5-5,TRBJ2-2,CASSSGASGSSELFF,TGTGCCAGCAGCTCCGGGGCTAGCGGGAGCTCCGAGCTGTTTTTT
.,.,TRBV7-9,TRBJ2-7,CASSTTVTYEQYF,TGTGCCAGCAGTACGACAGTAACCTACGAGCAGTACTTC
TRBD1,.,TRBV7-8,TRBJ1-2,CASSFQGALRGYTF,TGTGCCAGCAGCTTCCAGGGGGCGCTCCGCGGCTACACCTTC
.,.,TRBV9,TRBJ1-1,CASSVDQGNTEAFF,TGTGCCAGCAGCGTAGATCAGGGGAACACTGAAGCTTTCTTT
.,.,TRBV21-1,TRBJ1-5,CASSRRDSVDQPQHF,TGTGCCAGCAGCAGGCGGGACAGCGTCGATCAGCCCCAGCATTTT
TRBD1,.,TRBV30,TRBJ1-2,CAWAPGQLSYGYTF,TGTGCCTGGGCACCGGGACAGCTTTCCTATGGCTACACCTTC
.,.,TRBV6-2/TRBV6-3,TRBJ1-2,CASSPLGGAITGYTF,TGTGCCAGCAGTCCACTGGGGGGTGCAATCACTGGCTACACCTTC
TRBD1,.,TRBV27,TRBJ1-5,CASNPTGANQPQHF,TGTGCCAGCAATCCGACAGGGGCTAATCAGCCCCAGCATTTT
.,.,TRBV5-4,TRBJ1-6,CASSSEGPRGFNSPLHF,TGTGCCAGCAGCTCAGAGGGGCCCAGGGGTTTTAATTCACCCCTCCACTTT
.,.,TRBV9,TRBJ2-2,CASSVAVTGELFF,TGTGCCAGCAGCGTAGCAGTCACCGGGGAGCTGTTTTTT
.,once,TRBV4-1,TRBJ1-3,CASSHLTGTGNTIYF,TGCGCCAGCAGCCATCTAACAGGGACTGGAAACACCATATATTTT
TRBD2,.,TRBV19,TRBJ2-1,CASKSSHIAGGNNEQFF,TGTGCCAGTAAGAGCTCCCATATAGCGGGGGGGAACAATGAGCAGTTCTTC
.,.,TRBV3-1/TRBV3-2,TRBJ2-3,CASSQDPGVRLTDTQYF,TGTGCCAGCAGCCAAGACCCCGGGGTTCGCCTCACAGATACGCAGTATTTT
TRBD1,.,TRBV6-2/TRBV6-3,TRBJ2-5,CASSYSQGDRAETQYF,TGTGCCAGCAGTTACTCGCAGGGGGACAGGGCTGAGACCCAGTACTTC
.,.,TRBV7-2,TRBJ2-2,CASKDRLNTGELFF,TGTGCCAGCAAGGACAGACTGAACACCGGGGAGCTGTTTTTT